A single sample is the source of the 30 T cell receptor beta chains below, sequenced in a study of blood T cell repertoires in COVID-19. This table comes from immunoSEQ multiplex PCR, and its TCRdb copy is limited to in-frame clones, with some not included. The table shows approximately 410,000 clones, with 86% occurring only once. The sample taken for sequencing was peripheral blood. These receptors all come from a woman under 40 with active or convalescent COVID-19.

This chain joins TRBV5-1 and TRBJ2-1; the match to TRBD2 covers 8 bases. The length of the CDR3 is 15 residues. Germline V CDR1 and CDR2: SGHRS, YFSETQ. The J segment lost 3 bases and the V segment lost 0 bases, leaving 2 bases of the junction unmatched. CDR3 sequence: CASSLVSGGYNEQFF. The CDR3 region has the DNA TGCGCCAGCAGCTTGGTGAGCGGGGGCTACAATGAGCAGTTCTTC.

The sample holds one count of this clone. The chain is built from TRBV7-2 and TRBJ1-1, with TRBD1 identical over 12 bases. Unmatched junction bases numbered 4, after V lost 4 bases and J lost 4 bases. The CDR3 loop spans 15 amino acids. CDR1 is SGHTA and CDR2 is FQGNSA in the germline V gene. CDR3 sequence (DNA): TGTGCCAGCAGCTGGGGGACAGGGGGCTTCACTGAAGCTTTCTTT. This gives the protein CASSWGTGGFTEAFF.

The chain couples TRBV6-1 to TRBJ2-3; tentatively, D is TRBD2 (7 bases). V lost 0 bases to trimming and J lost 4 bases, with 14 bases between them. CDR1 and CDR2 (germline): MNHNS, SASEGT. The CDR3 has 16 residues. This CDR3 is CASSEAQSGGADTQYF. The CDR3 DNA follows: TGTGCCAGCAGTGAAGCGCAGTCGGGGGGCGCAGATACGCAGTATTTT.

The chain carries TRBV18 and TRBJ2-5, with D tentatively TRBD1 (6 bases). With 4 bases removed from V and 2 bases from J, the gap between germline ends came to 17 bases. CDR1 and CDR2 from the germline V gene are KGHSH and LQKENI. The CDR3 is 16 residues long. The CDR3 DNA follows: TGTGCCAGCTCACAAAACTCACAGGGTAGACAAGAGACCCAGTACTTC. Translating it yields CASSQNSQGRQETQYF. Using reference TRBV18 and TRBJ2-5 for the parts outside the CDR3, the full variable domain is NAGVMQNPRHLVRRRGQEARLRCSPMKGHSHVYWYRQLPEEGLKFMVYLQKENIIDESGMPKERFSAEFPKEGPSILRIQQVVRGDSAAYFCASSQNSQGRQETQYFGPGTRLLVL.

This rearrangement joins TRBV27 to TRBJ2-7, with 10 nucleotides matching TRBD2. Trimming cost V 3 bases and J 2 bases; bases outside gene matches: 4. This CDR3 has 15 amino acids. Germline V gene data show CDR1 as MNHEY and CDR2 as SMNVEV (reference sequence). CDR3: CASSFLAGDTYEQYF. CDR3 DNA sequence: TGTGCCAGCAGTTTCCTAGCGGGGGACACCTACGAGCAGTACTTC.

The CDR3 loop is CASSSGQTPLWGYTF. CDR3 DNA: TGTGCCAGCAGCTCGGGACAGACCCCACTATGGGGCTACACCTTC. V usage is TRBV5-6 and J usage is TRBJ1-2, with 7 bases lining up with TRBD1. The CDR3 is 15 amino acids. Germline V gives CDR1 SGHDT, CDR2 YYEEEE. V shed 3 bases, J shed 8 bases, and the junction held 13 bases outside the gene matches. The entire variable domain, with the rest obtained from reference TRBV5-6 and TRBJ1-2, is as follows: DAGVTQSPTHLIKTRGQQVTLRCSPKSGHDTVSWYQQALGQGPQFIFQYYEEEERQRGNFPDRFSGHQFPNYSSELNVNALLLGDSALYLCASSSGQTPLWGYTFGSGTRLTVV.

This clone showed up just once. CDR3 residues: CASSPLGLAANEQFF. The CDR3, as DNA: TGTGCCAGCAGCCCGCTGGGACTAGCGGCTAATGAGCAGTTCTTC. J is TRBJ2-1 and V is TRBV4-2; 11 nucleotides line up with TRBD2. This CDR3 is built from 15 residues. The junction had 6 bases not matched to a gene; V was cut back by 4 bases and J by 7 bases. From germline, CDR1 is LGHNA and CDR2 YNFKEQ.

CDR3 DNA: TGCGCCAGCAGCTTGGCGGCGGAGGTAGATACGCAGTATTTT. Its translation: CASSLAAEVDTQYF. The chain has TRBV5-1 and TRBJ2-3, with D possibly TRBD2 on 5 matching bases. The CDR3 has 14 amino acids. Trimming took off 0 bases at V and 5 bases at J, with 10 bases between the two ends. Germline CDR1 and CDR2: SGHRS and YFSETQ.

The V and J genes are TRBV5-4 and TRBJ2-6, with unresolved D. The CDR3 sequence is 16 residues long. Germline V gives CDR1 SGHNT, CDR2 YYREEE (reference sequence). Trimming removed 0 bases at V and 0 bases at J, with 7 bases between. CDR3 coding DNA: TGTGCCAGCAGCTTGGACTCATCCTCTGGGGCCAACGTCCTGACTTTC. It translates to CASSLDSSSGANVLTF.

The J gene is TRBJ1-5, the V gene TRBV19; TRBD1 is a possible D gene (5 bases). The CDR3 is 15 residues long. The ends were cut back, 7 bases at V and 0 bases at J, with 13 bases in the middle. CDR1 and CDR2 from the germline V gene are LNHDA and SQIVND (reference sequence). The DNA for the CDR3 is TGTGCCAGTATCGCGGTCGGGGGTAGCAATCAGCCCCAGCATTTT. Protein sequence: CASIAVGGSNQPQHF.

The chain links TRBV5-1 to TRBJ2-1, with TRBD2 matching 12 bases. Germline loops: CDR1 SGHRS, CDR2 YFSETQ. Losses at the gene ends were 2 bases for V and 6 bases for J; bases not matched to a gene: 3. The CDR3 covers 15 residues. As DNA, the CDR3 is TGCGCCAGCAGCTTACTAGCGGGAGGTAGCAATGAGCAGTTCTTC. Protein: CASSLLAGGSNEQFF.

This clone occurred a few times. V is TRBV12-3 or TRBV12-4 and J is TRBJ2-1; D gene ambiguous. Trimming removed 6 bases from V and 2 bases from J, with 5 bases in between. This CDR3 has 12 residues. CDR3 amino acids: CASSLTYNEQFF. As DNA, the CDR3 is TGTGCCAGCAGCCTTACCTACAATGAGCAGTTCTTC.

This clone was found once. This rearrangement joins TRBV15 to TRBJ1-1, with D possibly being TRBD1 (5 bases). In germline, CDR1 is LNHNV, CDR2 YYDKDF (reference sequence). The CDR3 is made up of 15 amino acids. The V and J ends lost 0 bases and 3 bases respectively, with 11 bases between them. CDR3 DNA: TGTGCCACCAGCAGAGACGGGGGTCCGGACACTGAAGCTTTCTTT. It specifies CATSRDGGPDTEAFF.

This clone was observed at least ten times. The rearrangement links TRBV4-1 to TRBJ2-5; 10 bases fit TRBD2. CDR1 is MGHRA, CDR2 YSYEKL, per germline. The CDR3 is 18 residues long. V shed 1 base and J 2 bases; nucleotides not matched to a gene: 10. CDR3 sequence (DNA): TGCGCCAGCAGCCAAGGGGCTAGCGGGGGCCCGAGACAAGAGACCCAGTACTTC. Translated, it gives CASSQGASGGPRQETQYF.

The CDR3: CASSAGLADPYEQYF. CDR3 coding DNA: TGTGCCAGCAGCGCGGGACTAGCGGACCCCTACGAGCAGTACTTC. The V gene is TRBV9, the J gene TRBJ2-7; 11 bases align to TRBD2. Germline V gene sequence: CDR1 SGDLS, CDR2 YYNGEE. CDR3 size: 15 residues. With 3 bases clipped from V and 2 bases from J, the junction kept 4 bases outside the gene matches.

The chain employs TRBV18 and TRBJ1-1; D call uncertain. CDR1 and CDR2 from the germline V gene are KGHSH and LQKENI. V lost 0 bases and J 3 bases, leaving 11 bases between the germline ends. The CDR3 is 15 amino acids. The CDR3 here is CASSPPRSRDTEAFF. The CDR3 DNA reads TGTGCCAGCTCACCACCGCGGTCGAGGGACACTGAAGCTTTCTTT.

As DNA, the CDR3 is TGTGCCAGCAGCGGACAGCGGAACACTGAAGCTTTCTTT. Translating gives CASSGQRNTEAFF. The J gene is TRBJ1-1, the V gene TRBV11-2; a possible D gene is TRBD1 (6 bases). Trimming pared 5 bases from V and 1 base from J, leaving 8 bases between. CDR3 length: 13 amino acids. Germline V CDR1 and CDR2: SGHAT, FQNNGV.

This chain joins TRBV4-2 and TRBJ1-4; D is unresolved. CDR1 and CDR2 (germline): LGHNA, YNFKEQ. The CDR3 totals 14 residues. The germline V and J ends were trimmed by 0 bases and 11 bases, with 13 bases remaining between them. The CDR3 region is CASSQDTSYGKLFF. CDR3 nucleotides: TGTGCCAGCAGCCAAGACACGTCGTACGGGAAACTGTTTTTT.

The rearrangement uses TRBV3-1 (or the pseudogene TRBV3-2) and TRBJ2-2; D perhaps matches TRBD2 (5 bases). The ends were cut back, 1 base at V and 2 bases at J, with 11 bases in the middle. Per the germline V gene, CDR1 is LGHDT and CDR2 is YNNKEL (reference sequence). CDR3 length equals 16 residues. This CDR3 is CASSQVRLANTGELFF. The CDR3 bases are TGTGCCAGCAGCCAAGTAAGGCTAGCTAACACCGGGGAGCTGTTTTTT.

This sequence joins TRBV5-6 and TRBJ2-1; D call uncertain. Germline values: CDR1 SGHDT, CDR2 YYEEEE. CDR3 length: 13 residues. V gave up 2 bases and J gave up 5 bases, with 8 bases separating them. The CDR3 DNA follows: TGTGCCAGCAGCTTAAGTGAGGACAATGAGCAGTTCTTC. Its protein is CASSLSEDNEQFF.

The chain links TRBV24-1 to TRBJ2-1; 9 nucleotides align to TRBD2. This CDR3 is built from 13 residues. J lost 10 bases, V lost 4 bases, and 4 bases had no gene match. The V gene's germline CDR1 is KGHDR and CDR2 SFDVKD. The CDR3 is CATSDASGKEQFF. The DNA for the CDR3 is TGTGCCACCAGTGACGCTAGCGGGAAGGAGCAGTTCTTC.

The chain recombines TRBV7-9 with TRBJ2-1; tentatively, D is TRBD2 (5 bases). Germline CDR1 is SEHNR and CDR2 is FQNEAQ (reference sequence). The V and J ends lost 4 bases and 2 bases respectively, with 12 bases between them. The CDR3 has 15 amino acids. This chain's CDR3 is CASSSADWAYNEQFF. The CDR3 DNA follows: TGTGCCAGCAGCTCCGCGGACTGGGCCTACAATGAGCAGTTCTTC.

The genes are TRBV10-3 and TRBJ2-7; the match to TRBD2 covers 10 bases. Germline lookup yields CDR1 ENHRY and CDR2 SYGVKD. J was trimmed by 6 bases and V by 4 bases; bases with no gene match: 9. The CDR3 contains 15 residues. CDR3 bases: TGTGCCATCAGTGCCCGGCTAGCGGGAGTTAGCGAGCAGTACTTC. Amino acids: CAISARLAGVSEQYF.

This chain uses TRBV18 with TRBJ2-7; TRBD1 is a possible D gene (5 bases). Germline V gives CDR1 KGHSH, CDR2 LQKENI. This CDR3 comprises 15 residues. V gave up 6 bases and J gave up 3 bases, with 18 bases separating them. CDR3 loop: CASSASRAENYEQYF. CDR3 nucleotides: TGTGCCAGCTCCGCCTCCAGGGCGGAGAACTACGAGCAGTACTTC.

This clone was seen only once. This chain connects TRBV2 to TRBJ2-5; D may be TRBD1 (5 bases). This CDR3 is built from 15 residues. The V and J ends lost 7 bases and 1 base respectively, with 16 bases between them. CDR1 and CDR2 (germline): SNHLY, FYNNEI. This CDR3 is CASNLRGLSQETQYF. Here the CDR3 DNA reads TGTGCCAGCAACCTAAGGGGTCTATCCCAAGAGACCCAGTACTTC.

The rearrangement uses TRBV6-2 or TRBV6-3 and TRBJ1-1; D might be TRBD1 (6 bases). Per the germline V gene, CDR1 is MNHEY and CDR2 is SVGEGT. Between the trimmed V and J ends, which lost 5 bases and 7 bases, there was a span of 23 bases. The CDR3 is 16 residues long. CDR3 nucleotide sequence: TGTGCCAGCAGTGACGTACAGGGACCCACTAGATATGAAGCTTTCTTT. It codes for CASSDVQGPTRYEAFF.

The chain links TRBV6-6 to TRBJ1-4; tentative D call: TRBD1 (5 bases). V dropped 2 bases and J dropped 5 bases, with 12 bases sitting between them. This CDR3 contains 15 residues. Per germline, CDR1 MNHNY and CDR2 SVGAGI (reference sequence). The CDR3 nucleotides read TGTGCCAGCAGTTACGTTCCTGGGGCCAATGAAAAACTGTTTTTT. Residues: CASSYVPGANEKLFF.

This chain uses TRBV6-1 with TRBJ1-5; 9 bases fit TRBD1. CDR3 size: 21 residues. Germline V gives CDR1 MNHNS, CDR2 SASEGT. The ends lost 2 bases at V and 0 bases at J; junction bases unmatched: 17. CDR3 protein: CASSESPVGQGHPYSNQPQHF. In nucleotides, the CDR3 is TGTGCCAGCAGTGAAAGCCCCGTGGGACAGGGTCACCCGTATAGCAATCAGCCCCAGCATTTT.

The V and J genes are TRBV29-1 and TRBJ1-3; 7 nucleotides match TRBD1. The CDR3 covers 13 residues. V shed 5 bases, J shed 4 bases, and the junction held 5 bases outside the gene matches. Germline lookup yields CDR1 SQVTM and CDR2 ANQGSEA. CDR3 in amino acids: CSVSGQPGNTIYF. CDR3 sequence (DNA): TGCAGCGTTTCGGGACAGCCCGGAAACACCATATATTTT.

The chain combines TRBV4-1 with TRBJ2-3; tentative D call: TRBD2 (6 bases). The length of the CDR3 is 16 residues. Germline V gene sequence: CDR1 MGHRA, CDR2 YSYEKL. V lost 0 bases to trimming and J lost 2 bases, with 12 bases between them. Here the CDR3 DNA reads TGCGCCAGCAGCCAAGATCGGGCGGGAACCACAGATACGCAGTATTTT. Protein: CASSQDRAGTTDTQYF.